What follows are 15 T cell receptor beta chains derived from one specimen sequenced in a study of OX40 agonist ivuxolimab in advanced cancers. Clones were read by immunoSEQ multiplex PCR, and TCRdb kept only the in-frame ones, dropping some. The sample has about 46,000 clones; 75% to 90% are singletons. The specimen was CD4+ or CD8+ T cells sorted from blood, collected in a trial of the OX40 agonist ivuxolimab. These TCRs come from an adult with an advanced solid tumor such as melanoma, head and neck, liver or kidney cancer.

The chain uses TRBV4-3 and TRBJ2-3; 9 positions match TRBD2. CDR1 LGHNA and CDR2 YSLEER come from the germline V gene. The CDR3 covers 15 residues. Unmatched junction bases numbered 0, after V lost 2 bases and J lost 0 bases. This CDR3 is CASSQTSGSTDTQYF. CDR3 sequence (DNA): TGCGCCAGCAGCCAAACTAGCGGGAGCACAGATACGCAGTATTTT.

In its sample, this clone ranks as medium-sized. The rearrangement links TRBV28 to TRBJ1-1, with D tentatively TRBD1 (6 bases). V was pared by 5 bases and J by 4 bases, with 11 bases between. This CDR3 contains 13 residues. In germline, CDR1 is MDHEN, CDR2 SYDVKM. The CDR3 nucleotides are TGTGCCAGCAGTACGGACAGATCCACTGAAGCTTTCTTT. Residues: CASSTDRSTEAFF. Full variable domain (rest looked up from reference TRBV28 and TRBJ1-1): DVKVTQSSRYLVKRTGEKVFLECVQDMDHENMFWYRQDPGLGLRLIYFSYDVKMKEKGDIPEGYSVSREKKERFSLILESASTNQTSMYLCASSTDRSTEAFFGQGTRLTVV.

The J gene is TRBJ2-3, the V gene TRBV13, with 12 bases that match TRBD2. V dropped 3 bases and J dropped 4; count of bases not matched to a gene: 5. This CDR3 comprises 16 residues. Germline V lookup: CDR1 PRHDT, CDR2 FYEKMQ (reference sequence). This chain's CDR3 is CASSFPSGGASDTQYF. The CDR3 DNA reads as TGTGCCAGCAGCTTCCCTAGCGGGGGGGCCTCAGATACGCAGTATTTT.

This chain connects TRBV30 to TRBJ1-2; D remains unclear. This CDR3 spans 14 amino acids. Germline V gives CDR1 GTSNPN, CDR2 SVGIG (reference sequence). V lost 1 base to trimming and J lost 0 bases, with 9 bases between them. The CDR3 region is CAWSARPPNYGYTF. CDR3 bases: TGTGCCTGGAGTGCTAGGCCCCCTAACTATGGCTACACCTTC.

The rearrangement joins TRBV19 to TRBJ1-1; D is unclear. Germline V gives CDR1 LNHDA, CDR2 SQIVND (reference sequence). The CDR3 is 15 amino acids. V was cut by 2 bases and J by 0 bases, with 10 bases left in between. In nucleotides, the CDR3 is TGTGCCAGTAGTATAACCCAGTTTATGAACACTGAAGCTTTCTTT. Translated: CASSITQFMNTEAFF.

The genes are TRBV28 and TRBJ2-3, with D perhaps matching TRBD1 or TRBD2 (5 bases each). The CDR3 sequence is 17 residues long. Per germline, CDR1 MDHEN and CDR2 SYDVKM. Trimming shortened V by 3 bases and J by 6 bases, and 22 bases separated the two germline ends. The CDR3 sequence: CASSFPASGRVSDTQYF. The CDR3 coding sequence is TGTGCCAGCAGTTTTCCGGCCTCGGGACGGGTTTCTGATACGCAGTATTTT.

This chain joins TRBV2 and TRBJ1-1; 8 bases are a match to TRBD1. After removal of 2 bases from V and 5 bases from J, the junction contained 7 bases not matched to a gene. The germline V gene encodes CDR1 SNHLY and CDR2 FYNNEI. This CDR3 is built from 15 residues. The CDR3 is CASSERQGRRTEAFF. For the CDR3, the DNA is TGTGCCAGCAGTGAACGACAGGGGAGGAGGACTGAAGCTTTCTTT.

The chain is built from TRBV7-9 and TRBJ2-7, with no clear D. Trimming took 11 bases from V and 2 from J, leaving 13 bases between them. This CDR3 contains 12 residues. CDR1 is SEHNR, CDR2 FQNEAQ, per germline (reference sequence). CDR3 sequence (DNA): TGTGCCGCAGGCGAACAGACCTACGAGCAGTACTTC. Protein product: CAAGEQTYEQYF.

The chain joins TRBV7-3 to TRBJ2-5; 9 bases align to TRBD1. The CDR3 is made up of 15 amino acids. Germline V CDR1 and CDR2: SGHTA, FQGTGA. Trimming took 3 bases from V and 4 from J; bases not matched to a gene: 6. The CDR3 spells CASSFTGGGGETQYF. CDR3 DNA sequence: TGTGCCAGCAGCTTCACAGGGGGCGGCGGAGAGACCCAGTACTTC.

The V and J genes are TRBV6-6 and TRBJ1-5; the D gene is possibly TRBD1 (5 bases). The germline V gene has CDR1 MNHNY and CDR2 SVGAGI (reference sequence). CDR3 length: 14 residues. V was trimmed by 0 bases and J by 7 bases, leaving 10 bases between them. CDR3 amino acids: CASSYSKGSQPQHF. In DNA form, the CDR3 reads TGTGCCAGCAGTTACTCGAAGGGGAGCCAGCCCCAGCATTTT.

The chain combines TRBV7-2 with TRBJ2-1, with 11 bases that match TRBD2. The germline V gene has CDR1 SGHTA and CDR2 FQGNSA. Trimming at V came to 3 bases and at J to 7 bases, leaving 5 bases not matched to a gene. This CDR3 comprises 15 residues. The CDR3 nucleotides are TGTGCCAGCAGCTTTACTAGCGGGAGTGGGAATGAGCAGTTCTTC. It is translated as CASSFTSGSGNEQFF.

The rearrangement joins TRBV27 to TRBJ1-2; 8 positions agree with TRBD1. Germline V gives CDR1 MNHEY, CDR2 SMNVEV (reference sequence). Trimming took 1 base from V and 3 from J; bases not matched to a gene: 10. The CDR3 totals 17 residues. The CDR3 DNA follows: TGTGCCAGCAGTTTATTAGGGAGGCAGGGGGCTTACTATGGCTACACCTTC. This sequence encodes CASSLLGRQGAYYGYTF.

The genes are TRBV4-3 and TRBJ2-3; D unclear. The germline V gene has CDR1 LGHNA and CDR2 YSLEER. Deletions cut 1 base from V and 6 bases from J, with 23 bases between. The CDR3 contains 18 residues. The CDR3 bases are TGCGCCAGCAGCCAAGGGAGCCCGGCTTCCGGGTTAGGGGATACGCAGTATTTT. Protein product: CASSQGSPASGLGDTQYF.

The gene calls are TRBV6-1 and TRBJ1-6; unclear D gene. V was clipped by 4 bases and J by 4 bases, with 14 bases between them. Germline assignment: CDR1 MNHNS and CDR2 SASEGT. The CDR3 is made up of 16 amino acids. The DNA for the CDR3 is TGTGCCAGCAGTGGTACGGATCCAGCTTATAATTCACCCCTCCACTTT. This translates into CASSGTDPAYNSPLHF.

This chain joins TRBV9 and TRBJ2-5; tentative D call: TRBD2 (6 bases). V was shortened by 0 bases and J by 1 base, with 13 bases between the two germline ends. The CDR3 consists of 16 residues. From germline, CDR1 is SGDLS and CDR2 YYNGEE. CDR3 DNA sequence: TGTGCCAGCAGCGTAGGGGGGGACCCAGCCCAAGAGACCCAGTACTTC. Translation gives CASSVGGDPAQETQYF.